The entry below describes one T cell receptor beta chain. Its antigen is still unknown. TCRdb passed the RT-PCR reads through MiXCR, listing each CDR3 protein once. The sample yields some 180,000 distinct CDR3 sequences, around 9% seen once. The data belong to a study of response to subunit inactivated influenza vaccine. Broader study findings: Seasonal influenza vaccination, on each occasion, was suggested by the authors to recruit few new T cells.

Sequencing was performed on non-naive T cells sorted from PBMCs, taken on the day of vaccination. This TCR derives from a man aged 50-59 years who received an inactivated influenza vaccine.

CDR3 sequence (DNA): TGTGCCAGCAGTTACACGAATCAGCCCCAGCATTTT. It codes for CASSYTNQPQHF. This chain links TRBV6-6 with TRBJ1-5; no reliable D call. The CDR3 spans 12 residues. Trimming cost V 2 bases and J 4 bases, with 3 bases left between them. Germline-derived CDR1 and CDR2 are MNHNY and SVGAGI (reference sequence).